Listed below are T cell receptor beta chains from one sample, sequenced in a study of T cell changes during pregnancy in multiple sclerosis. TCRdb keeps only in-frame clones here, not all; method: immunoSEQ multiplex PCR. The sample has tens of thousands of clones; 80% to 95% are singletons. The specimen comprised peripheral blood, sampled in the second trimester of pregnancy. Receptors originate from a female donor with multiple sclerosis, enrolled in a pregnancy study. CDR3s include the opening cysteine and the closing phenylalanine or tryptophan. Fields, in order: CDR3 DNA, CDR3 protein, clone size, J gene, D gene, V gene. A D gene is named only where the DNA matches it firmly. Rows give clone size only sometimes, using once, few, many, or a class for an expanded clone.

TGTGCCAGCAGCCCCCCGGGACTGCGAGGAGCTCAGTACTTC CASSPPGLRGAQYF - TRBJ2-4 - TRBV14
TGTGCCAGTCGGCAGGGGACCTACAATGAGCAGTTCTTC CASRQGTYNEQFF - TRBJ2-1 - TRBV19
TGCGCCAGCAGTCCCGAAGGGGGTCAGCCCCAGCATTTT CASSPEGGQPQHF - TRBJ1-5 - TRBV5-1
TGCGCCAGCAGCTTGAGGCGGGAGGGAACCTACAATGAGCAGTTCTTC CASSLRREGTYNEQFF - TRBJ2-1 TRBD2 TRBV5-1
TGCGCCAGCAGCCAAGTATACGGAGGGGTTAACTATGGCTACACCTTC CASSQVYGGVNYGYTF - TRBJ1-2 - TRBV4-3
TGTGCCAGCAGCGGGGACAGGGGGCTTTCCGGGGAGCTGTTTTTT CASSGDRGLSGELFF - TRBJ2-2 TRBD1 TRBV9
TGTGCCAGCAGTAAGTTGGGCCAGGGGTCCAATCAGCCCCAGCATTTT CASSKLGQGSNQPQHF - TRBJ1-5 - TRBV28
TGTGCCAGCAGTCCAATCCCCCAGGGCTCTGGAAACACCATATATTTT CASSPIPQGSGNTIYF - TRBJ1-3 - TRBV2
TGTGCCAGCAGCCTAGCTGTATGGAGGGAGACAGGCTACACCTTC CASSLAVWRETGYTF - TRBJ1-2 - TRBV5-6
TGTGCCACCAGCAGAGTGACAGCGATGAACACTGAAGCTTTCTTT CATSRVTAMNTEAFF few TRBJ1-1 - TRBV15
TGTGCCTGGAGCAGGGACAGGCCCCGGCAGGGCTACACCTTC CAWSRDRPRQGYTF - TRBJ1-2 TRBD1 TRBV30
TGTGCCAGTAGTATAGGGCAGGTCCGCACAGATACGCAGTATTTT CASSIGQVRTDTQYF - TRBJ2-3 - TRBV19
TGTGCCAGCAGCATCACGGGACAGAACTATGGCTACACCTTC CASSITGQNYGYTF - TRBJ1-2 TRBD1 TRBV9
TGTGCCAGCAGCTTAGGGACAGGGAACTATGGCTACACCTTC CASSLGTGNYGYTF - TRBJ1-2 TRBD1 TRBV7-9
TGTGCCAGCAGCGAGGACAGGGGGCGACTCTCCTACAATGAGCAGTTCTTC CASSEDRGRLSYNEQFF - TRBJ2-1 TRBD1 TRBV5-6
TGCGCCAGCAGCCCAGGTGCTAAAAACATTCAGTACTTC CASSPGAKNIQYF once TRBJ2-4 - TRBV5-1
TGTGCCAGCAGCGCCGGGACAGGGGAAAACACCATATATTTT CASSAGTGENTIYF - TRBJ1-3 TRBD1 TRBV9
TGTGCCATCACAGGCGGGATAAGTGAGACCCAGTACTTC CAITGGISETQYF - TRBJ2-5 - TRBV10-3